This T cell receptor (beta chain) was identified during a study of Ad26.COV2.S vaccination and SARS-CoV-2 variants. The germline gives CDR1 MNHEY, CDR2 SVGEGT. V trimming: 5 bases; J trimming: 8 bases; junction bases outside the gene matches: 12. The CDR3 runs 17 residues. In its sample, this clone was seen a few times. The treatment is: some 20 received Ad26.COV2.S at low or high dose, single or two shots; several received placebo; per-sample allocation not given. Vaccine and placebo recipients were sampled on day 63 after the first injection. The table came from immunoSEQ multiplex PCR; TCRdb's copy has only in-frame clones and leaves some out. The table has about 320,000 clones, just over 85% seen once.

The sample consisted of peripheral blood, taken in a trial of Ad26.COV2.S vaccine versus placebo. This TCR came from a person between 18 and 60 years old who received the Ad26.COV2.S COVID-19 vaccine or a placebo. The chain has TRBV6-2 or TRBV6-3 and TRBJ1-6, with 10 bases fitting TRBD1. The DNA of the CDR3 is TGTGCCAGCAGTGGTCGGACAGGGGGTCGGTTGGATTCACCCCTCCACTTT. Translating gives CASSGRTGGRLDSPLHF.